This T cell receptor (beta chain) was captured by sequencing in a study of shared clonotypes between healthy human individuals. Study-level results: Naive subsets generally exceeded memory subsets in estimated richness. Genetic and exposure-history diversity was limited by the small donor number.

As concerns this clone: No antigen is known for it.

Genomic DNA per cell subset filled all wells of several immunoSEQ plates. In the sorted-subset replicate PCRs, around 0.2 ug DNA, around 32,000 T cell genomes, was used. Produced via immunoSEQ multiplex PCR; TCRdb's table is partial and in-frame only. Among millions of clones listed, 85% to 95% were seen once. Naive CD8 cells lacked CD45RO and underwent positive selection for CCR7, leaving out terminally differentiated effector memory CD45RA+ cells. The sequencing input was naive CD8+ T cells from PBMCs. The clonotype originates from a man in his late teens or twenties in good health. Some clones in this sample may be carry-over from other donors' samples.

Here the CDR3 reads CASSLSHSSGPRGNEQFF. For the CDR3, the DNA is TGTGCCAGCAGTTTATCCCATTCTAGCGGACCCCGGGGTAATGAGCAGTTCTTC. The chain employs TRBV28 and TRBJ2-1; 7 nucleotides match TRBD2. The junction had 16 bases not matched to a gene; V was cut back by 1 base and J by 7 bases. This CDR3 region has 18 residues. Per the germline V gene, CDR1 is MDHEN and CDR2 is SYDVKM.